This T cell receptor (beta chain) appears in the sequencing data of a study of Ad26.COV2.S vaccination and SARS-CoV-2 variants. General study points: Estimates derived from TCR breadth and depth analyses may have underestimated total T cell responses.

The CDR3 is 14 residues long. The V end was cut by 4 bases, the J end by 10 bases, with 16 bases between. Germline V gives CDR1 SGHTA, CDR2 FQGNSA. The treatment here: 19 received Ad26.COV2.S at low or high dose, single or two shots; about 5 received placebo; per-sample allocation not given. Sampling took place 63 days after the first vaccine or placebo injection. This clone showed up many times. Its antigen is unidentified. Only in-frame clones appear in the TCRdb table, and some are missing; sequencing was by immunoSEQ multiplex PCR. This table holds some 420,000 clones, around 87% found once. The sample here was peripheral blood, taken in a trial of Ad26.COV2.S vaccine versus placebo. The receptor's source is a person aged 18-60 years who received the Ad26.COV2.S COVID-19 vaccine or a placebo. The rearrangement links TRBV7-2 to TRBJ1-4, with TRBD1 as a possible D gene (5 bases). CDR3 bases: TGTGCCAGCAGCTCCGGGACTGGCTTGGGAAAACTGTTTTTT. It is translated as CASSSGTGLGKLFF.